This T cell receptor (beta chain) was sequenced for a study of blood T cell repertoires in COVID-19. Study-wide background: The United States, Italy and Spain provided the acute and convalescent COVID-19 samples. T cells, B-cell-depleted T cells, or PBMCs supplied cDNA or gDNA.

Looked up from germline, CDR1 is SGHNT and CDR2 is YENEEA. The V and J ends lost 3 bases and 0 bases, in that order; junction bases with no gene match: 5. This CDR3 has 16 amino acids. Authors' analysis steps: Estimated nucleated cell counts came from reference gene primer amplification. This table comes from immunoSEQ multiplex PCR, and its TCRdb copy is limited to in-frame clones, with some not included. The DNA gave D and trimming, while V, J and clone size come from that table. This sample yields 65,000 to 85,000 clones, of which 75% to 90% are seen a single time; around 2.5% belongs to the top ten. This clone has more than one count but fewer than ten.

The sequencing input was peripheral blood. The receptor was derived from a man over 45 with acute or convalescent COVID-19. This sequence joins TRBV11-3 and TRBJ1-3; TRBD1 matches 7 bases. In DNA form, the CDR3 reads TGTGCCAGCAGCTTTGGACAGGACGCCTCTGGAAACACCATATATTTT. Translating gives CASSFGQDASGNTIYF.